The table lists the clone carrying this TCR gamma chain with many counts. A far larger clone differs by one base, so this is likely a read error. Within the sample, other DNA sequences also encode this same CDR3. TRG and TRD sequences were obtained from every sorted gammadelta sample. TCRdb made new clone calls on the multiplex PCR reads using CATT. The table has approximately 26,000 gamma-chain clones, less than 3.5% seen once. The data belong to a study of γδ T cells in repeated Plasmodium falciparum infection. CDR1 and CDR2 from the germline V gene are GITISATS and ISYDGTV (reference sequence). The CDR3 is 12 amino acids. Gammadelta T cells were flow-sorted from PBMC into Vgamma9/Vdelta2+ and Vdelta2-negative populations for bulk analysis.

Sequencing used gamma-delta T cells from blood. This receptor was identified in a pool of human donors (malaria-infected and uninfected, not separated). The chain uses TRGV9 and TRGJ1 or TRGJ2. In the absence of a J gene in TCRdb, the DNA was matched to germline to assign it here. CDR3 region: CALWEDYYKKLF. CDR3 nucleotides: TGTGCCCTGTGGGAAGATTATTATAAGAAACTCTTT.